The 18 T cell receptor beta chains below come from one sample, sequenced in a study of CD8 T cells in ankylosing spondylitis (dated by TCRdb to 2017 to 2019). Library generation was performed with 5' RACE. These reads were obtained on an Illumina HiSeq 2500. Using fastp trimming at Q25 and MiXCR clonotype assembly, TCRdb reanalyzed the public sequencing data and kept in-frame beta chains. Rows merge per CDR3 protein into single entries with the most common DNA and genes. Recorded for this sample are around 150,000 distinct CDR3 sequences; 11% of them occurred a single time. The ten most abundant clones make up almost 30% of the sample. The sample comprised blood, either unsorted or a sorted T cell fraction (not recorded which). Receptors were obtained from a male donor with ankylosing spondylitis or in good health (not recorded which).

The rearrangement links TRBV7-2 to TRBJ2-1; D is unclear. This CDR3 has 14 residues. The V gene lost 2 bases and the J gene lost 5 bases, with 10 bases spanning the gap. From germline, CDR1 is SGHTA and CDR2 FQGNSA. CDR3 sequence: CASSLIGQNNEQFF. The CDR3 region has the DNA TGTGCCAGCAGCTTAATCGGTCAGAACAATGAGCAGTTCTTC.

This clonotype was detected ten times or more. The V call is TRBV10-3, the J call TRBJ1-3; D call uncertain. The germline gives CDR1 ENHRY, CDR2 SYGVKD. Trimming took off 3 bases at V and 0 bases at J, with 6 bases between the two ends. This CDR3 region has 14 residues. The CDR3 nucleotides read TGTGCCATCAGTGACGGGAGCTCTGGAAACACCATATATTTT. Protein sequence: CAISDGSSGNTIYF.

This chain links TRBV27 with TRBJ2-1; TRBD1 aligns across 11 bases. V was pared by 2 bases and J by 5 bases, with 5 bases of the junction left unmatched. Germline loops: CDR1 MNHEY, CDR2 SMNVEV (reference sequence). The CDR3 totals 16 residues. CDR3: CASSLRGQGAHNEQFF. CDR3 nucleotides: TGTGCCAGCAGTTTAAGAGGACAGGGGGCACACAATGAGCAGTTCTTC.

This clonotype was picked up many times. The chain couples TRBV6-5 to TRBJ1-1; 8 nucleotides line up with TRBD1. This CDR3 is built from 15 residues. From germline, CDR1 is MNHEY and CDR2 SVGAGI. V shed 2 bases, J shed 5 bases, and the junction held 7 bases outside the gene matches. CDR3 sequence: CASSYAPDRDTEAFF. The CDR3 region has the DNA TGTGCCAGCAGTTACGCCCCGGACAGGGATACTGAAGCTTTCTTT.

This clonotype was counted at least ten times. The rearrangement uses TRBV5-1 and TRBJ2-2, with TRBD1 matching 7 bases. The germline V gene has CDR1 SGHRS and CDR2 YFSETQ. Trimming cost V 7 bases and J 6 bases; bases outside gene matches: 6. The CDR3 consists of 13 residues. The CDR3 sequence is CASEGARSGELFF. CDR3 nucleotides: TGCGCCAGCGAGGGGGCGCGGTCCGGGGAGCTGTTTTTT.

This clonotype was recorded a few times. In DNA form, the CDR3 reads TGTGCCAGCAGCGCCTTAGCGGCCACCTACAATGAGCAGTTCTTC. It encodes CASSALAATYNEQFF. The chain has TRBV7-9 and TRBJ2-1; maybe TRBD2 (6 bases). The CDR3 loop spans 15 amino acids. The V gene lost 5 bases and the J gene lost 2 bases, with 13 bases spanning the gap. Germline V lookup: CDR1 SEHNR, CDR2 FQNEAQ (reference sequence).

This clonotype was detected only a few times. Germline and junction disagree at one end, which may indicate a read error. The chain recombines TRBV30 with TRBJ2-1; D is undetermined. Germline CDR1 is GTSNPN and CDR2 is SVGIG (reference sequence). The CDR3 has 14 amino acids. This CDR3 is CAWSVGSSYNEQFF. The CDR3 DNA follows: TGCGCCTGGAGTGTAGGAAGCTCCTACAATGAGCAGTTCTTC.

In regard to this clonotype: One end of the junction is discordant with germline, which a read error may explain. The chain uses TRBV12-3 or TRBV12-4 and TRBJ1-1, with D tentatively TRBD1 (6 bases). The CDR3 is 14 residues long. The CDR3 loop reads CTSKLQGVNTEAFF. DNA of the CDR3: TGTACCAGCAAACTACAGGGTGTGAACACTGAAGCTTTCTTT.

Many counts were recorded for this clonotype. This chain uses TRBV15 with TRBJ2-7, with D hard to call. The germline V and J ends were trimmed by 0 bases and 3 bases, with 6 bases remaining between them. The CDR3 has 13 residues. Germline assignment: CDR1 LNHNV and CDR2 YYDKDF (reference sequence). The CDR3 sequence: CATSRDPSYEQYF. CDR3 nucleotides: TGTGCCACCAGCAGAGATCCAAGCTACGAGCAGTACTTC.

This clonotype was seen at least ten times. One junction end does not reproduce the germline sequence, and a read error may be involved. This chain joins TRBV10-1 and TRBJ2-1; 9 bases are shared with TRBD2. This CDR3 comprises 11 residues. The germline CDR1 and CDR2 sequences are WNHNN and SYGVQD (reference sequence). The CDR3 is CDGGGAGRLVF. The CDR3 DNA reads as TGCGACGGCGGGGGGGCGGGGCGACTGGTCTTC.

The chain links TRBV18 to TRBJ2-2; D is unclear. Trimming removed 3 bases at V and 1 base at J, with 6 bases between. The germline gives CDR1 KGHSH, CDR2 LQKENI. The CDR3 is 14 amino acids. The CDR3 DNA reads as TGTGCCAGCTCACCGGTCCAGAACACCGGGGAGCTGTTTTTT. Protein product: CASSPVQNTGELFF.

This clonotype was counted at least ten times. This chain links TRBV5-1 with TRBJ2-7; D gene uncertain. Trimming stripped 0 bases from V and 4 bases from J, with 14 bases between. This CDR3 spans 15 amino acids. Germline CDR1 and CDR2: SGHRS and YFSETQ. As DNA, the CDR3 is TGCGCCAGCAGCTTGGACTGGGGTTGGAGATACGAGCAGTACTTC. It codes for CASSLDWGWRYEQYF.

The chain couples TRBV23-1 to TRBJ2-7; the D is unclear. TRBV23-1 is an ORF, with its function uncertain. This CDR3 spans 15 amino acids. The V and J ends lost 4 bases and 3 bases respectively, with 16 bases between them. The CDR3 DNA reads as TGCGCCAGCAGTCGACCGGGTCTTCCACTCTACGAGCAGTACTTC. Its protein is CASSRPGLPLYEQYF.

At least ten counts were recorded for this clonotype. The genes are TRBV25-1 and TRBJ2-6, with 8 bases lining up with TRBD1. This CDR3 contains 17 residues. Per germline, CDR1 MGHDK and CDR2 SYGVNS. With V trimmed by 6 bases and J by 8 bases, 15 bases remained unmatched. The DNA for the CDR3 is TGTGCCAGCAGGGGGACAGGAATCACCCGAGGCTCCAACGTCCTGACTTTC. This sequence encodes CASRGTGITRGSNVLTF.

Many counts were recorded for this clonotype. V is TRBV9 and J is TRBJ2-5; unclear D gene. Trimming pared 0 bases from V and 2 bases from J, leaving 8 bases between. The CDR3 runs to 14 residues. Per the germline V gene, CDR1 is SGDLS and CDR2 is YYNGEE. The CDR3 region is CASSVGGTQETQYF. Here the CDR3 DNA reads TGTGCCAGCAGCGTAGGAGGTACGCAAGAGACCCAGTACTTC. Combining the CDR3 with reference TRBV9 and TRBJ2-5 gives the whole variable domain DSGVTQTPKHLITATGQRVTLRCSPRSGDLSVYWYQQSLDQGLQFLIQYYNGEERAKGNILERFSAQQFPDLHSELNLSSLELGDSALYFCASSVGGTQETQYFGPGTRLLVL.

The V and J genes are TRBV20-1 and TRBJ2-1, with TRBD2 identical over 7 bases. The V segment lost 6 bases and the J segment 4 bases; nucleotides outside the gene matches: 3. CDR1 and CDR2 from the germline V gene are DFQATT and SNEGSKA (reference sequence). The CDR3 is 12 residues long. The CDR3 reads CSAASGYNEQFF. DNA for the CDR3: TGCAGTGCAGCTAGCGGATACAATGAGCAGTTCTTC.

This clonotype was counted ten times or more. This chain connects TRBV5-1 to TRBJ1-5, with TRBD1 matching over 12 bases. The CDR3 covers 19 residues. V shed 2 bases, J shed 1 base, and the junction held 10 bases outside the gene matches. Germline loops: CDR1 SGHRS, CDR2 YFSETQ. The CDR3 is CASSFPARDRGLSNQPQHF. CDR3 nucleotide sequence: TGCGCCAGCAGCTTCCCGGCTCGGGACAGGGGGCTAAGCAATCAGCCCCAGCATTTT.

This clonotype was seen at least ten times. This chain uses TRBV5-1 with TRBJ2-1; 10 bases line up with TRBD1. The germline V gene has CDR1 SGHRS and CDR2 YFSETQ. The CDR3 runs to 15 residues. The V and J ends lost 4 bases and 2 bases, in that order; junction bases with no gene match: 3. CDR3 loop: CASSPGQGTYNEQFF. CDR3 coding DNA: TGCGCCAGCAGCCCGGGACAGGGGACCTACAATGAGCAGTTCTTC.